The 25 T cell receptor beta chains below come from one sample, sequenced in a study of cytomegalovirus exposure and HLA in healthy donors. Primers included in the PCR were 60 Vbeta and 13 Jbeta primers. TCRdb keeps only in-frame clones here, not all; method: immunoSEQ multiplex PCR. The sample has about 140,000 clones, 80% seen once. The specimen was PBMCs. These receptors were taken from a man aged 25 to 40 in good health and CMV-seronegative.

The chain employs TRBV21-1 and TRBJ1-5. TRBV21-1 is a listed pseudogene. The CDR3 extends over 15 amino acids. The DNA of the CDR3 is TGTGCCAGCAGCAAAGCTGGGGAGGTAAGGAAGCCCCAGCATTTT. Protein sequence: CASSKAGEVRKPQHF.

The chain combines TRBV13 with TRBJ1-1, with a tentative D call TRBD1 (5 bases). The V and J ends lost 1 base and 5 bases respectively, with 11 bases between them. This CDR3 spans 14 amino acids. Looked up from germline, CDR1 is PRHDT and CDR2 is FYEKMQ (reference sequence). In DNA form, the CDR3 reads TGTGCCAGCAGCTTAGAGGGGCGGAAAACTGAAGCTTTCTTT. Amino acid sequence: CASSLEGRKTEAFF.

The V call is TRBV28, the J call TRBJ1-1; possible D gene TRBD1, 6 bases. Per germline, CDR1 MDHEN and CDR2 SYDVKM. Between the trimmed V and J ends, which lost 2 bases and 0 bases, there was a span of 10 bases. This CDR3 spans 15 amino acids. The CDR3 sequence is CASSLGGQMNTEAFF. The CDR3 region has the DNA TGTGCCAGCAGTTTAGGAGGACAGATGAACACTGAAGCTTTCTTT.

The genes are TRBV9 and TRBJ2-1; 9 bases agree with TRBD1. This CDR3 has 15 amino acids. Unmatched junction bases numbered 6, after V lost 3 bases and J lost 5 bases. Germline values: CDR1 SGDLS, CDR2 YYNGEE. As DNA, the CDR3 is TGTGCCAGCAGCGAAACCGGGACAGGGAACAATGAGCAGTTCTTC. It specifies CASSETGTGNNEQFF.

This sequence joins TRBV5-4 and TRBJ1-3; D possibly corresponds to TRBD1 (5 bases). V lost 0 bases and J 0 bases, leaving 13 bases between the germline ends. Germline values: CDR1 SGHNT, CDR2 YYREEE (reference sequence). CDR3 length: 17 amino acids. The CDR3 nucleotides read TGTGCCAGCAGCTTGGCGTCAGGGCCGAGCTCTGGAAACACCATATATTTT. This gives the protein CASSLASGPSSGNTIYF.

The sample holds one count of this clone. The CDR3 DNA reads as TGTGCCAGCTCACCACCCCAGGGGTTCTATGGCTACACCTTC. The encoded protein is CASSPPQGFYGYTF. The chain carries TRBV18 and TRBJ1-2, with D perhaps matching TRBD1 (6 bases). The germline V gene encodes CDR1 KGHSH and CDR2 LQKENI. V dropped 0 bases and J dropped 4 bases, with 9 bases sitting between them. This CDR3 is 14 amino acids long.

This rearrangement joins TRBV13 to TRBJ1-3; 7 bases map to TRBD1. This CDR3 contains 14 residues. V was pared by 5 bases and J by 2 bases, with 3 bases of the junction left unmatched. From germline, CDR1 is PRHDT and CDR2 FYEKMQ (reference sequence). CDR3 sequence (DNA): TGTGCCAGCAGCCCTAGGGGGCCTGGAAACACCATATATTTT. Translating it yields CASSPRGPGNTIYF.

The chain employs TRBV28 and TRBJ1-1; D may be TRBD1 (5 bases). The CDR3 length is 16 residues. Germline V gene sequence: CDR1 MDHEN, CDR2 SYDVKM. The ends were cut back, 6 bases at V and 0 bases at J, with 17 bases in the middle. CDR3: CASRPDSGGLNTEAFF. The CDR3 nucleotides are TGTGCCAGCAGACCCGACAGTGGGGGGTTGAACACTGAAGCTTTCTTT.

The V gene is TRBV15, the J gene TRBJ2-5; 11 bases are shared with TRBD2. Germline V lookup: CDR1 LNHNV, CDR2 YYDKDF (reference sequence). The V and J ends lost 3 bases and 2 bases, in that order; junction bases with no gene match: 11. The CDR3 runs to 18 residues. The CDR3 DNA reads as TGTGCCACCAGCAGTACTAGCGGGAGACTGGGGCGGCAAGAGACCCAGTACTTC. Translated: CATSSTSGRLGRQETQYF.

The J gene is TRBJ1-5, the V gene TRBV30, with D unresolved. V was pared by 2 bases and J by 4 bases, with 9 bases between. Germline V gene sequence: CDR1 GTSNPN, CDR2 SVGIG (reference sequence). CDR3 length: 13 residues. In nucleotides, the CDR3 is TGTGCCTGGAGTCTTGGCACAAATCAGCCCCAGCATTTT. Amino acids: CAWSLGTNQPQHF. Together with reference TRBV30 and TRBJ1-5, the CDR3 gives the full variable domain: SQTIHQWPATLVQPVGSPLSLECTVEGTSNPNLYWYRQAAGRGLQLLFYSVGIGQISSEVPQNLSASRPQDRQFILSSKKLLLSDSGFYLCAWSLGTNQPQHFGDGTRLSIL.

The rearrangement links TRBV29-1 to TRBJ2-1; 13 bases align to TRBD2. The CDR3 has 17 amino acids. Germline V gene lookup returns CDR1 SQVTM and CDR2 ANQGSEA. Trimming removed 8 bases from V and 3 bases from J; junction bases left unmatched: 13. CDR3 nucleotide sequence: TGCAGCTCTAGGGGCGGGACTAGCGGGATCTTCTACAATGAGCAGTTCTTC. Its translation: CSSRGGTSGIFYNEQFF.

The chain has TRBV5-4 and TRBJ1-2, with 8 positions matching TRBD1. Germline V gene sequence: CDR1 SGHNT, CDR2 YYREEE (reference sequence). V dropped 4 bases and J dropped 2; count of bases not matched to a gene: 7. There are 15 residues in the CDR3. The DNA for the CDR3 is TGTGCCAGCAGCCAGACAGGGGTCCGAAACTATGGCTACACCTTC. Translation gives CASSQTGVRNYGYTF.

The CDR3 DNA reads as TGTGCCAGCTCACCGTCCCGGGACACTGAAGCTTTCTTT. Its protein is CASSPSRDTEAFF. The rearrangement joins TRBV18 to TRBJ1-1; no clear D. This CDR3 is built from 13 residues. V gave up 3 bases and J gave up 3 bases, with 8 bases separating them. The germline V gene encodes CDR1 KGHSH and CDR2 LQKENI.

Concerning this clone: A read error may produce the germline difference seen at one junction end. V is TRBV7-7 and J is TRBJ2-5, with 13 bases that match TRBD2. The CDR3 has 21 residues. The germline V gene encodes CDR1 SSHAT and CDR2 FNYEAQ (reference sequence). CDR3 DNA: TGTGCTAGCAGCTTAGGGCCAATAGGGACTAGCGGGGTGGGCAATGGAGAGACCCAGTACTTC. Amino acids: CASSLGPIGTSGVGNGETQYF.

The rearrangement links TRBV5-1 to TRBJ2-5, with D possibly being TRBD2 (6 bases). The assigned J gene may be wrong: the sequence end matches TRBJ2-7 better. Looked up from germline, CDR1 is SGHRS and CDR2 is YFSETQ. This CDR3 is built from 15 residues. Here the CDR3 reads CASSSYSSGAYEQYF. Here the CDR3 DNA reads TGCGCCAGCAGCTCGTACAGTAGCGGTGCCTACGAGCAGTACTTC.

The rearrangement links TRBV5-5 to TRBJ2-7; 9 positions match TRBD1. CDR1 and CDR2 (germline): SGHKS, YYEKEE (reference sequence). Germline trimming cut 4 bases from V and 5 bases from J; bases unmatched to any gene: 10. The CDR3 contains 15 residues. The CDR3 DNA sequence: TGTGCCAGCAGCCGCCCGGGACAGGGTGCGGACGAGCAGTACTTC. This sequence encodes CASSRPGQGADEQYF.

CDR3 region: CASSPEGAELHNEKLFF. In nucleotides, the CDR3 is TGCGCCAGCAGCCCGGAGGGGGCAGAACTTCATAATGAAAAACTGTTTTTT. The chain is built from TRBV4-1 and TRBJ1-4; 7 nucleotides agree with TRBD1. V lost 4 bases to trimming and J lost 4 bases; unmatched junction nucleotides: 12. The CDR3 is 17 residues long. Germline loops: CDR1 MGHRA, CDR2 YSYEKL.

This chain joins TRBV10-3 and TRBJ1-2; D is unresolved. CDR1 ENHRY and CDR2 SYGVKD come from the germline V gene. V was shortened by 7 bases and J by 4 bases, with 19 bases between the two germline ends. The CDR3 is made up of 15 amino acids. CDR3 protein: CAITTGSPEFYGYTF. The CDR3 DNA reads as TGTGCCATCACCACGGGAAGCCCAGAATTCTATGGCTACACCTTC.

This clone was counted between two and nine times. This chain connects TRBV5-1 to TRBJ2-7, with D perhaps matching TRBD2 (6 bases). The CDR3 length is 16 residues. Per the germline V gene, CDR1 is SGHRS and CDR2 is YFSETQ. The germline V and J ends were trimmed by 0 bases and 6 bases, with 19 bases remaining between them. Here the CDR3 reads CASSLVEVGGTSEQYF. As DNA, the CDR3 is TGCGCCAGCAGCTTGGTAGAGGTCGGGGGAACGAGCGAGCAGTACTTC.

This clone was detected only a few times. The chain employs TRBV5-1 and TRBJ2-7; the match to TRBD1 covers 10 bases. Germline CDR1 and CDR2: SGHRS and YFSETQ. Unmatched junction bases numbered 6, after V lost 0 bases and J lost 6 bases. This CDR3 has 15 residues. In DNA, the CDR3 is TGCGCCAGCAGCTTGGCCGGGGACAGGGGCTCCGAGCAGTACTTC. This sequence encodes CASSLAGDRGSEQYF.

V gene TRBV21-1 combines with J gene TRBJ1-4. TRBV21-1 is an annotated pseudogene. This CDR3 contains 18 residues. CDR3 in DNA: TGTGCCAGCAGCAAAGTACGGGGACTACCGGAAACTAATGAAAAACTGTTTTTT. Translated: CASSKVRGLPETNEKLFF.

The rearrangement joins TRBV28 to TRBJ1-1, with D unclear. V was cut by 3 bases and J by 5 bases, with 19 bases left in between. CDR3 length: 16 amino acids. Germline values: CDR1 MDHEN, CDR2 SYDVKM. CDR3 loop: CASSFTRAPPTTEAFF. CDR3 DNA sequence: TGTGCCAGCAGTTTTACTAGGGCCCCACCTACGACTGAAGCTTTCTTT.

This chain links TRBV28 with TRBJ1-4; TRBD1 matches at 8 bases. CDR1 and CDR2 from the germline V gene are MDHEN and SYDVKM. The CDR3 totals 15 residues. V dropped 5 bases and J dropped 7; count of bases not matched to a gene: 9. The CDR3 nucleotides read TGTGCCAGCAGTCCGGACGGACAGGGATTTGAAAAACTGTTTTTT. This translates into CASSPDGQGFEKLFF.

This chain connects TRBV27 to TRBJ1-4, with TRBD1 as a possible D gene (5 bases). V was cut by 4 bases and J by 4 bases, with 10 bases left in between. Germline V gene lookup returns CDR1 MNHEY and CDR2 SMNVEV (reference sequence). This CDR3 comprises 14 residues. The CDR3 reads CASSSGLNNEKLFF. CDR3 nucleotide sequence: TGTGCCAGCAGTTCGGGACTCAATAATGAAAAACTGTTTTTT.

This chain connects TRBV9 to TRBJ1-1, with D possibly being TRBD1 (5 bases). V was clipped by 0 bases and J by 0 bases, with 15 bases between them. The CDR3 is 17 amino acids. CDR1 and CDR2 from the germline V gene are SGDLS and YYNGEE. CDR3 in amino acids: CASSVVMEGSMNTEAFF. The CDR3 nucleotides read TGTGCCAGCAGCGTAGTGATGGAGGGGTCCATGAACACTGAAGCTTTCTTT.